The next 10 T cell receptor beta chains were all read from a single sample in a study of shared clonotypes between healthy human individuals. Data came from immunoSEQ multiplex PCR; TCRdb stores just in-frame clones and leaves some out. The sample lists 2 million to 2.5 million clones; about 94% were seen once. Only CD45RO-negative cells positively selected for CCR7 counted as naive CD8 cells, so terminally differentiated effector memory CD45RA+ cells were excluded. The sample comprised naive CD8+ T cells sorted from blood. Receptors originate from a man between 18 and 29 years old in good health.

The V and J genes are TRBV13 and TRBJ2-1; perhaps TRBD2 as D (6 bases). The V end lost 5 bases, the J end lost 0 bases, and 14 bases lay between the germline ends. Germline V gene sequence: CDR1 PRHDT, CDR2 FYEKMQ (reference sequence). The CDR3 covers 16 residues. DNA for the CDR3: TGTGCCAGCAGCGGACGTAGCGGCAGCTCCTACAATGAGCAGTTCTTC. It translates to CASSGRSGSSYNEQFF. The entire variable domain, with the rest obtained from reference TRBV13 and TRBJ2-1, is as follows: AAGVIQSPRHLIKEKRETATLKCYPIPRHDTVYWYQQGPGQDPQFLISFYEKMQSDKGSIPDRFSAQQFSDYHSELNMSSLELGDSALYFCASSGRSGSSYNEQFFGPGTRLTVL.

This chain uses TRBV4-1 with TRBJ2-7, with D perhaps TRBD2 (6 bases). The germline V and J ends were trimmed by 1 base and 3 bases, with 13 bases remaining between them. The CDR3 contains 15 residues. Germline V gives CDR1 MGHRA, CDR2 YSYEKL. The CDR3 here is CASSQVPGLNYEQYF. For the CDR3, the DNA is TGCGCCAGCAGCCAAGTCCCGGGACTGAACTACGAGCAGTACTTC.

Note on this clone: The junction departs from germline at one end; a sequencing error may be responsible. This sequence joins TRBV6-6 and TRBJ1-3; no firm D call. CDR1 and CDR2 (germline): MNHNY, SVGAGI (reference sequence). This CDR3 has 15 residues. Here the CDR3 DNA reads TGTGCCAGCAGTGACTCCACAATATCTGGAAACACCATATATTTT. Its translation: CASSDSTISGNTIYF.

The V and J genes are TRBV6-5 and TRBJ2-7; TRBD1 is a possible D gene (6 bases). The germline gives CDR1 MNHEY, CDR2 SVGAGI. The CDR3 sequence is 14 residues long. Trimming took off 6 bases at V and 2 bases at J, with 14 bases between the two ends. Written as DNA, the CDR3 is TGTGCCAGCAGCTGGTACGGGACAACCTACGAGCAGTACTTC. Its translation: CASSWYGTTYEQYF.

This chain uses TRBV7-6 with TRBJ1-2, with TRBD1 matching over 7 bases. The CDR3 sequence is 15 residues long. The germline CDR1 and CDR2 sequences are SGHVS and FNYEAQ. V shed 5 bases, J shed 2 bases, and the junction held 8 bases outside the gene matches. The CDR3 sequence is CASSLLWTGNYGYTF. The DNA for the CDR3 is TGTGCCAGCAGCCTTTTATGGACAGGAAACTATGGCTACACCTTC. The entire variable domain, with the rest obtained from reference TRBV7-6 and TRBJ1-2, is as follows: GAGVSQSPRYKVTKRGQDVALRCDPISGHVSLYWYRQALGQGPEFLTYFNYEAQQDKSGLPNDRFSAERPEGSISTLTIQRTEQRDSAMYRCASSLLWTGNYGYTFGSGTRLTVV.

CDR3 loop: CASGEGANTDTQYF. CDR3 nucleotides: TGTGCCAGCGGGGAAGGGGCGAACACAGATACGCAGTATTTT. The V call is TRBV2, the J call TRBJ2-3, with a possible D match to TRBD1 (5 bases). Between the trimmed V and J ends, which lost 8 bases and 2 bases, there was a span of 14 bases. The CDR3 loop spans 14 amino acids. Germline CDR1 SNHLY, CDR2 FYNNEI.

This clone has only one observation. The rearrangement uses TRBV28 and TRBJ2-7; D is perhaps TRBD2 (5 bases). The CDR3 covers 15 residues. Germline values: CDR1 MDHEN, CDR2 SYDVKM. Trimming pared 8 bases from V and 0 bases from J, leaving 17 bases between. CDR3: CASRTEGAPSYEQYF. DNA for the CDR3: TGTGCCAGCCGAACCGAGGGTGCTCCCTCCTACGAGCAGTACTTC.

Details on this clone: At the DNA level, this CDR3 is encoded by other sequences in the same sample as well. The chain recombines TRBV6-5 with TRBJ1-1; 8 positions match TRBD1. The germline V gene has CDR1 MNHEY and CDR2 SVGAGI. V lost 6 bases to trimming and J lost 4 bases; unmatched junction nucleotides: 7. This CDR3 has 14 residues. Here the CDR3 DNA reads TGTGCCAGCAGCCCGACAGGGGAATCCACTGAAGCTTTCTTT. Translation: CASSPTGESTEAFF.

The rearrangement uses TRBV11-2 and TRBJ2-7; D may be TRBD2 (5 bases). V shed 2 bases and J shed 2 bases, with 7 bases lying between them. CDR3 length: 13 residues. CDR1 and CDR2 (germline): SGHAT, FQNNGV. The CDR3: CASSLREAYEQYF. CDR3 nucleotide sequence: TGTGCCAGCAGCTTACGGGAAGCCTACGAGCAGTACTTC. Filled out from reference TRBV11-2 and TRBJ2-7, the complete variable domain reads EAGVAQSPRYKIIEKRQSVAFWCNPISGHATLYWYQQILGQGPKLLIQFQNNGVVDDSQLPKDRFSAERLKGVDSTLKIQPAKLEDSAVYLCASSLREAYEQYFGPGTRLTVT.

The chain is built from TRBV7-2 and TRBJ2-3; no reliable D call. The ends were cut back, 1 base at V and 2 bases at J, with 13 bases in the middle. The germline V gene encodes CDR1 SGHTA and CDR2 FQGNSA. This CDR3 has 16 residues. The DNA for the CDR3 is TGTGCCAGCAGCTTAGGTATCCCGGGTGACACAGATACGCAGTATTTT. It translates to CASSLGIPGDTDTQYF.